The source of this TCR beta chain is a study of blood T cell repertoires in COVID-19. Study details: The United States, Italy and Spain provided the acute and convalescent COVID-19 samples.

Clones were sequenced by immunoSEQ multiplex PCR, and TCRdb holds only the in-frame ones, with some missing. The sample contains under 350,000 clones, approximately 90% of which appear only once. The J segment lost 3 bases and the V segment lost 6 bases, leaving 1 base of the junction unmatched. CDR1 SGHNT and CDR2 YYREEE come from the germline V gene (reference sequence). The CDR3 sequence is 13 residues long. Sequences were obtained from peripheral blood. The receptor was isolated from a man between 35 and 55 years old with acute or convalescent COVID-19. The chain couples TRBV5-4 to TRBJ2-3, with 10 bases aligning to TRBD2. CDR3 sequence: CASTGLATDTQYF. The DNA for the CDR3 is TGTGCCAGCACGGGACTAGCGACAGATACGCAGTATTTT.